In its sample, the clone carrying this T cell receptor (beta chain) was seen a few times. V lost 6 bases and J lost 3, with 22 bases in between. This CDR3 spans 17 amino acids. Germline V CDR1 and CDR2: MNHEY, SVGAGI. A single record per CDR3 protein comes from TCRdb applying MiXCR to the 5' RACE reads. The repertoire holds approximately 120,000 distinct CDR3 sequences, with 8.9% as singletons. The data are from a study of T cells after yellow fever vaccination. The chain uses TRBV6-5 and TRBJ2-3; the D gene is possibly TRBD2 (7 bases). The clonotype comes from a man aged 18-30 years who received the YFV17D yellow fever vaccine. This material consisted of CD8+ T cells sorted from PBMCs, taken on the day of the yellow fever booster vaccination. The CDR3, as DNA: TGTGCCAGCAGCCGACTTTGGGCGGGGGCTGAGACAGATACGCAGTATTTT. It yields the protein CASSRLWAGAETDTQYF.